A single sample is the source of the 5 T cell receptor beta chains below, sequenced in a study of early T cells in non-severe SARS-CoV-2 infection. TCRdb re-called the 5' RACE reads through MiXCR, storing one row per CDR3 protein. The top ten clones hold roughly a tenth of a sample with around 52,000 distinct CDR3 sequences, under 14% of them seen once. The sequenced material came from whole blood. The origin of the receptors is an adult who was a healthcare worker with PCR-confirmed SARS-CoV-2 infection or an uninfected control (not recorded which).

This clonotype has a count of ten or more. The CDR3: CASTVRPLKVSGANVLTF. DNA of the CDR3: TGTGCCAGCACCGTCCGGCCCTTGAAGGTCTCTGGGGCCAACGTCCTGACTTTC. This sequence joins TRBV28 and TRBJ2-6; D remains unclear. CDR1 is MDHEN and CDR2 is SYDVKM in the germline V gene. With 7 bases removed from V and 0 bases from J, the gap between germline ends came to 19 bases. This CDR3 spans 18 amino acids.

The CDR3 nucleotides are TGTGCCACCAGGGAGACAACAAAGAACTATGGCTACACCTTC. This sequence encodes CATRETTKNYGYTF. This chain joins TRBV15 and TRBJ1-2, with unresolved D. CDR1 LNHNV and CDR2 YYDKDF come from the germline V gene (reference sequence). This CDR3 contains 14 residues. Trimming removed 6 bases at V and 2 bases at J, with 13 bases between. The entire variable domain, with the rest obtained from reference TRBV15 and TRBJ1-2, is as follows: DAMVIQNPRYQVTQFGKPVTLSCSQTLNHNVMYWYQQKSSQAPKLLFHYYDKDFNNEADTPDNFQSRRPNTSFCFLDIRSPGLGDTAMYLCATRETTKNYGYTFGSGTRLTVV.

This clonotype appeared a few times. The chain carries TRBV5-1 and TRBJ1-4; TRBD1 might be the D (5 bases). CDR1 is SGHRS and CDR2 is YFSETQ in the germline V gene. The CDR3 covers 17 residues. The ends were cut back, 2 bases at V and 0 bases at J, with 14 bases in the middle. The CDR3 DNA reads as TGCGCCAGCAGCTTAGGTCCGGGGACGGCAACTAATGAAAAACTGTTTTTT. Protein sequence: CASSLGPGTATNEKLFF.

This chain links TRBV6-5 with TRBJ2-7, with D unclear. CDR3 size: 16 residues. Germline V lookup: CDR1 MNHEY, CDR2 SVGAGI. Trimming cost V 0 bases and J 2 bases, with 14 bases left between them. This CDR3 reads CASSYSTPDGAYEQYF. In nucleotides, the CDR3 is TGTGCCAGCAGTTACTCCACCCCGGACGGAGCCTACGAGCAGTACTTC.

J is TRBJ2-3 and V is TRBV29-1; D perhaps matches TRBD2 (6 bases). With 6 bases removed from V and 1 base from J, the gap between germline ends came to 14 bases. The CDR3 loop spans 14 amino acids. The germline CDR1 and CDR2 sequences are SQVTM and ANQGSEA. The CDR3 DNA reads TGCAGCGTCGAAAGTAGCGGAGGCACAGATACGCAGTATTTT. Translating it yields CSVESSGGTDTQYF.